The 15 T cell receptor beta chains presented below share a single source sample, sequenced in a study of CD8 T cell repertoires and HIV-1 epitope variants. Generated by immunoSEQ multiplex PCR, the TCRdb table keeps only in-frame clones and is missing some. Among almost 2,500 clones listed, 69% were seen once. The antigens for these receptors are not known. Sequenced sample: cultured CD8+ T cells derived from PBMCs. The receptor set was obtained from a male donor with HIV.

This chain uses TRBV11-1 with TRBJ2-1, with TRBD1 as a possible D gene (6 bases). The CDR3 has 15 amino acids. Germline CDR1 reads SGHAT; CDR2 reads FQDESV (reference sequence). Trimming removed 0 bases at V and 3 bases at J, with 9 bases between. The CDR3: CASSLAGQSYNEQFF. For the CDR3, the DNA is TGTGCCAGCAGCTTAGCCGGACAGAGCTACAATGAGCAGTTCTTC.

This chain connects TRBV5-1 to TRBJ1-4; 10 nucleotides agree with TRBD1. Germline V gene data show CDR1 as SGHRS and CDR2 as YFSETQ. The CDR3 covers 15 residues. V shed 3 bases, J shed 6 bases, and the junction held 5 bases outside the gene matches. CDR3 nucleotides: TGCGCCAGCAGCTGGTTTGGGACAGGGGATGAAAAACTGTTTTTT. Residues: CASSWFGTGDEKLFF.

The V gene is TRBV18, the J gene TRBJ2-1, with D perhaps TRBD2 (6 bases). Trimming pared 2 bases from V and 3 bases from J, leaving 14 bases between. The CDR3 is made up of 16 amino acids. Germline-derived CDR1 and CDR2 are KGHSH and LQKENI. This CDR3 reads CASSPGGGVNYNEQFF. CDR3 DNA: TGTGCCAGCTCACCAGGTGGCGGGGTGAACTACAATGAGCAGTTCTTC.

This clone was counted a single time. This chain joins TRBV9 and TRBJ2-3; D may be TRBD1 or TRBD2 (5 bases each). V was clipped by 3 bases and J by 0 bases, with 14 bases between them. Germline V CDR1 and CDR2: SGDLS, YYNGEE. This CDR3 spans 16 amino acids. The CDR3: CASSAPPGRSTDTQYF. DNA of the CDR3: TGTGCCAGCAGCGCCCCGCCGGGGCGAAGCACAGATACGCAGTATTTT.

The chain has TRBV5-4 and TRBJ1-5; tentative D call: TRBD1 (6 bases). The CDR3 is 14 residues long. The V end lost 3 bases, the J end lost 1 base, and 8 bases lay between the germline ends. Germline V lookup: CDR1 SGHNT, CDR2 YYREEE (reference sequence). The DNA of the CDR3 is TGTGCCAGCAGCTATGGACAGAGCAATCAGCCCCAGCATTTT. It yields the protein CASSYGQSNQPQHF. Full variable domain (outside the CDR3, taken from reference TRBV5-4 and TRBJ1-5): ETGVTQSPTHLIKTRGQQVTLRCSSQSGHNTVSWYQQALGQGPQFIFQYYREEENGRGNFPPRFSGLQFPNYSSELNVNALELDDSALYLCASSYGQSNQPQHFGDGTRLSIL.

The rearrangement links TRBV28 to TRBJ2-7; weak D call: TRBD1 (6 bases). The V end lost 5 bases, the J end lost 4 bases, and 9 bases lay between the germline ends. The CDR3 is made up of 12 amino acids. Germline CDR1 MDHEN, CDR2 SYDVKM. The CDR3 nucleotides are TGTGCCAGCAGTCGGACAGTATACGAGCAGTACTTC. This gives the protein CASSRTVYEQYF.

The rearrangement joins TRBV5-3 to TRBJ1-6; 11 bases agree with TRBD1. TRBV5-3 is an ORF; its function is uncertain. The CDR3 has 16 amino acids. V shed 4 bases and J 6 bases; nucleotides not matched to a gene: 6. The CDR3 here is CARSRGQGESNSPLHF. The CDR3 bases are TGTGCCAGAAGCCGGGGACAGGGGGAAAGTAATTCACCCCTCCACTTT.

This rearrangement joins TRBV7-3 to TRBJ2-5; 7 bases are shared with TRBD2. The CDR3 is 15 residues long. The junction had 5 bases not matched to a gene; V was cut back by 2 bases and J by 2 bases. Germline V gene sequence: CDR1 SGHTA, CDR2 FQGTGA. Here the CDR3 DNA reads TGTGCCAGCAGCTTAGGCGGGGGTCCTCAAGAGACCCAGTACTTC. It codes for CASSLGGGPQETQYF.

By sample fraction, this clone is large. J is TRBJ2-1 and V is TRBV2; tentative D call: TRBD2 (7 bases). V lost 3 bases and J 7 bases, leaving 13 bases between the germline ends. The length of the CDR3 is 14 residues. Germline lookup yields CDR1 SNHLY and CDR2 FYNNEI. CDR3 region: CASSEGGTLNEQFF. Here the CDR3 DNA reads TGTGCCAGCAGTGAGGGGGGGACATTGAATGAGCAGTTCTTC. Filled out from reference TRBV2 and TRBJ2-1, the complete variable domain reads EPEVTQTPSHQVTQMGQEVILRCVPISNHLYFYWYRQILGQKVEFLVSFYNNEISEKSEIFDDQFSVERPDGSNFTLKIRSTKLEDSAMYFCASSEGGTLNEQFFGPGTRLTVL.

This clone was recorded once. The gene calls are TRBV5-1 and TRBJ2-1; D unclear. Trimming removed 0 bases from V and 7 bases from J, with 8 bases in between. The CDR3 length is 13 residues. Germline loops: CDR1 SGHRS, CDR2 YFSETQ. This CDR3 reads CASSLEPKNEQFF. DNA for the CDR3: TGCGCCAGCAGCTTGGAGCCCAAGAATGAGCAGTTCTTC.

The J gene is TRBJ2-7, the V gene TRBV28; 9 bases map to TRBD2. V gave up 2 bases and J gave up 5 bases; unmatched junction bases: 19. The CDR3 is made up of 19 amino acids. Germline loops: CDR1 MDHEN, CDR2 SYDVKM. The CDR3 DNA is TGTGCCAGCAGTTTAATTTTGGCTAGCGGGATCTGGAGTCTCCACGAGCAGTACTTC. Its protein is CASSLILASGIWSLHEQYF.

Turning to this clone: A junction boundary mismatches the germline segment, possibly from a read error. The chain has TRBV6-6 and TRBJ2-2, with D uncertain. The CDR3 loop spans 14 amino acids. The germline V gene encodes CDR1 MNHNY and CDR2 SVGAGI (reference sequence). CDR3 protein: CASSYSSEVGELFF. The CDR3 region has the DNA TGTGCCAGCAGCTACTCTAGTGAAGTCGGGGAGCTGTTTTTT.

The chain uses TRBV19 and TRBJ2-1; D is possibly TRBD1 (5 bases). The CDR3 sequence is 13 residues long. The V end was cut by 5 bases, the J end by 2 bases, with 7 bases between. Germline V CDR1 and CDR2: LNHDA, SQIVND (reference sequence). For the CDR3, the DNA is TGTGCCAGTAGTCCAGGGCCCTACAATGAGCAGTTCTTC. Protein: CASSPGPYNEQFF.

This chain connects TRBV25-1 to TRBJ1-5; 11 positions match TRBD1. Trimming at V came to 4 bases and at J to 3 bases, leaving 11 bases not matched to a gene. Germline loops: CDR1 MGHDK, CDR2 SYGVNS. The CDR3 runs to 18 residues. CDR3 DNA: TGTGCCAGCAGTGGGACGGACAGGGGGCAGATGTTCAATCAGCCCCAGCATTTT. This codes for CASSGTDRGQMFNQPQHF.

Written as DNA, the CDR3 is TGTGCCAGTAGTATAGTAAGGGGGCAGAACACTGAAGCTTTCTTT. Translating gives CASSIVRGQNTEAFF. The chain employs TRBV19 and TRBJ1-1, with 7 bases matching TRBD1. Germline V gene data show CDR1 as LNHDA and CDR2 as SQIVND (reference sequence). V lost 1 base, J lost 1 base, and 3 bases stayed unmatched. The CDR3 length is 15 residues.